One and the same sample provided the 18 T cell receptor beta chains below, sequenced in a study of PD-1 blockade in classical Hodgkin lymphoma. TCRdb keeps only in-frame clones here, not all; method: immunoSEQ multiplex PCR. The data show just under 20,000 clones, 88% seen once. The time point: cycle 4 day 1 (C4D1), after less than 7 weeks of nivolumab. Brentuximab vedotin exposure varied among the patients, all of whom had relapsed after autologous stem cell transplantation. Thawed PBMCs underwent magnetic negative selection to obtain purified CD8+ T cells. This specimen was CD8+ T cells from blood, taken before the fourth cycle of nivolumab. All receptors come from a human donor with classical Hodgkin lymphoma.

The chain links TRBV6-1 to TRBJ2-7, with 10 nucleotides matching TRBD2. CDR3 length equals 15 residues. The germline V gene has CDR1 MNHNS and CDR2 SASEGT. The J segment lost 1 base and the V segment lost 5 bases, leaving 5 bases of the junction unmatched. The CDR3, as DNA: TGTGCCAGCAGTCCTGGACTAGCGGTGTCCTACGAGCAGTACTTC. Its protein is CASSPGLAVSYEQYF.

The rearrangement uses TRBV14 and TRBJ2-1; the match to TRBD2 covers 15 bases. V lost 0 bases to trimming and J lost 0 bases; unmatched junction nucleotides: 6. The CDR3 length is 20 residues. Germline V gives CDR1 SGHDN, CDR2 FVKESK. CDR3 sequence: CASSQDRGLAGGLSYNEQFF. The DNA for the CDR3 is TGTGCCAGCAGCCAAGATCGGGGACTAGCGGGAGGCCTCTCCTACAATGAGCAGTTCTTC.

The genes are TRBV5-8 and TRBJ2-7; D remains unclear. The V and J ends lost 2 bases and 2 bases respectively, with 8 bases between them. Germline V gene data show CDR1 as SGHTS and CDR2 as YDEGEE. The length of the CDR3 is 13 residues. CDR3 region: CASSFGSTYEQYF. Here the CDR3 DNA reads TGTGCCAGCAGCTTCGGGTCCACCTACGAGCAGTACTTC. Full variable domain (rest looked up from reference TRBV5-8 and TRBJ2-7): EAGVTQSPTHLIKTRGQQATLRCSPISGHTSVYWYQQALGLGLQFLLWYDEGEERNRGNFPPRFSGRQFPNYSSELNVNALELEDSALYLCASSFGSTYEQYFGPGTRLTVT.

The chain employs TRBV6-6 and TRBJ1-4; D gene unclear. The CDR3 is made up of 11 amino acids. Trimming pared 0 bases from V and 12 bases from J, leaving 5 bases between. CDR1 is MNHNY and CDR2 is SVGAGI in the germline V gene (reference sequence). CDR3 bases: TGTGCCAGCAGTTACTCTACGGAACTGTTTTTT. It encodes CASSYSTELFF.

This chain connects TRBV6-4 to TRBJ2-7; 7 bases align to TRBD2. V lost 10 bases and J lost 2; bases outside the gene matches: 11. Per germline, CDR1 MRHNA and CDR2 SNTAGT. There are 14 residues in the CDR3. CDR3 sequence: CATGLDRQAYEQYF. In nucleotides, the CDR3 is TGTGCCACCGGACTAGACCGCCAGGCCTACGAGCAGTACTTC.

This clone was found a few times. The J gene is TRBJ1-2, the V gene TRBV27; D unresolved. The CDR3 runs 12 residues. CDR1 and CDR2 (germline): MNHEY, SMNVEV (reference sequence). V lost 8 bases, J lost 7 bases, and 14 bases lay in between. The CDR3 sequence: CASEGTDGGYTF. CDR3 sequence (DNA): TGTGCCAGCGAGGGAACAGATGGTGGCTACACCTTC.

CDR3 in amino acids: CASSFGTGEGYEQYF. DNA of the CDR3: TGTGCCAGCAGTTTCGGGACAGGGGAGGGCTACGAGCAGTACTTC. The chain is built from TRBV27 and TRBJ2-7; 10 bases line up with TRBD1. Germline V gene sequence: CDR1 MNHEY, CDR2 SMNVEV (reference sequence). The CDR3 has 15 amino acids. Trimming removed 3 bases from V and 3 bases from J; junction bases left unmatched: 5.

In its sample, this clone was seen a few times. J is TRBJ1-5 and V is TRBV2; D gene unclear. Trimming shortened V by 3 bases and J by 1 base, and 7 bases separated the two germline ends. CDR3 length: 14 residues. Germline CDR1 and CDR2: SNHLY and FYNNEI. Here the CDR3 DNA reads TGTGCCAGCAGTGACGGGTTGAGCAATCAGCCCCAGCATTTT. Encoded protein: CASSDGLSNQPQHF.

V and J are TRBV5-8 and TRBJ2-2; D is possibly TRBD2 (5 bases). This CDR3 spans 14 amino acids. The V gene lost 3 bases and the J gene lost 1 base, with 7 bases spanning the gap. CDR1 and CDR2 (germline): SGHTS, YDEGEE. The CDR3 spells CASSSGVNTGELFF. CDR3 DNA: TGTGCCAGCAGCTCCGGGGTGAACACCGGGGAGCTGTTTTTT.

This clone was observed once. V gene TRBV27 combines with J gene TRBJ2-7; 15 bases are a match to TRBD2. V gave up 3 bases and J gave up 4 bases; unmatched junction bases: 1. Germline V lookup: CDR1 MNHEY, CDR2 SMNVEV (reference sequence). This CDR3 region has 15 residues. Written as DNA, the CDR3 is TGTGCCAGCAGTTTGGGACTAGCGGGAGGTTACGAGCAGTACTTC. Its translation: CASSLGLAGGYEQYF.

The chain joins TRBV27 to TRBJ2-7; TRBD1 agrees at 9 bases. Germline CDR1 is MNHEY and CDR2 is SMNVEV (reference sequence). V trimming: 3 bases; J trimming: 5 bases; junction bases outside the gene matches: 8. The CDR3 totals 15 residues. The CDR3, as DNA: TGTGCCAGCAGTTTTTCCTCGGGACAGGGAAACGAGCAGTACTTC. It encodes CASSFSSGQGNEQYF.

This clone appeared once. The rearrangement joins TRBV5-6 to TRBJ1-1; D is perhaps TRBD1 (5 bases). Germline V lookup: CDR1 SGHDT, CDR2 YYEEEE. V was cut by 5 bases and J by 5 bases, with 19 bases left in between. This CDR3 has 15 amino acids. The CDR3 here is CASSKRAAGETEAFF. CDR3 nucleotide sequence: TGTGCCAGCAGTAAGAGGGCTGCGGGGGAGACTGAAGCTTTCTTT.

The chain is built from TRBV2 and TRBJ2-2, with no clear D. Germline values: CDR1 SNHLY, CDR2 FYNNEI. Between the trimmed V and J ends, which lost 3 bases and 0 bases, there was a span of 5 bases. The CDR3 extends over 14 amino acids. The chain's CDR3 is CASSDSTNTGELFF. CDR3 bases: TGTGCCAGCAGTGACAGTACGAACACCGGGGAGCTGTTTTTT.

The chain links TRBV7-2 to TRBJ2-2; 10 nucleotides line up with TRBD2. Germline loops: CDR1 SGHTA, CDR2 FQGNSA. CDR3 length: 18 residues. The J segment lost 5 bases and the V segment lost 2 bases, leaving 11 bases of the junction unmatched. The CDR3 is CASSLFGLAGVETGELFF. DNA of the CDR3: TGTGCCAGCAGCTTATTTGGTCTAGCGGGAGTTGAGACCGGGGAGCTGTTTTTT. The full variable domain, with the rest looked up from reference TRBV7-2 and TRBJ2-2, is GAGVSQSPSNKVTEKGKDVELRCDPISGHTALYWYRQSLGQGLEFLIYFQGNSAPDKSGLPSDRFSAERTGGSVSTLTIQRTQQEDSAVYLCASSLFGLAGVETGELFFGEGSRLTVL.

The chain couples TRBV7-6 to TRBJ2-4; 8 nucleotides align to TRBD2. The trim removed 5 bases at V and 0 bases at J, leaving 9 bases unmatched. The CDR3 consists of 17 residues. Germline values: CDR1 SGHVS, CDR2 FNYEAQ. In DNA, the CDR3 is TGTGCCAGCAGCCGAACTAGCGGAGACCTAGCCAAAAACATTCAGTACTTC. This encodes CASSRTSGDLAKNIQYF.

The chain employs TRBV4-1 and TRBJ1-3; no definite D call. This CDR3 is built from 14 residues. Germline CDR1 and CDR2: MGHRA and YSYEKL. The V and J ends lost 0 bases and 3 bases respectively, with 6 bases between them. The CDR3 region is CASSQESFGNTIYF. In DNA form, the CDR3 reads TGCGCCAGCAGCCAAGAAAGCTTTGGAAACACCATATATTTT.

The chain is built from TRBV19 and TRBJ1-1, with D possibly TRBD1 on 6 matching bases. The V and J ends lost 6 bases and 6 bases respectively, with 14 bases between them. CDR3 length equals 13 residues. The germline V gene has CDR1 LNHDA and CDR2 SQIVND (reference sequence). CDR3 DNA: TGTGCCAGTAGGAACAGGGCCGGCCCTGAAGCTTTCTTT. It yields the protein CASRNRAGPEAFF.

The genes are TRBV10-1 and TRBJ1-1; 8 bases match TRBD1. Per the germline V gene, CDR1 is WNHNN and CDR2 is SYGVQD (reference sequence). The CDR3 consists of 13 residues. With V trimmed by 8 bases and J by 0 bases, 2 bases remained unmatched. Here the CDR3 DNA reads TGCGCCAGCTTGACAGGGGTGAACACTGAAGCTTTCTTT. It encodes CASLTGVNTEAFF.